One sample yielded the 17 T cell receptor beta chains listed below, sequenced in a study of tumor and adjacent non-tumor tissue in lung cancer. The library came from three nested PCR rounds adapted from ARM-PCR protocols. TCRdb passed the multiplex PCR reads through MiXCR, listing each CDR3 protein once. The sample has approximately 140,000 distinct CDR3 sequences, around 61% seen once. No cell sorting was done before RNA was extracted from the tissue. Sequenced sample: lung tumor tissue. These receptors came from a man aged 55-75 years with small cell lung cancer.

On this clonotype itself: The conserved phenylalanine or tryptophan is not found at the CDR3 terminus, so this likely reflects a read error. This chain joins TRBV11-1 and TRBJ2-1, with D possibly being TRBD2 (6 bases). The CDR3 has 16 amino acids. Germline assignment: CDR1 SGHAT and CDR2 FQDESV (reference sequence). The DNA of the CDR3 is TGTGCAAGCAGCTCCGGGGGTCGGGGTATTTACAATGAGCAGTTCTCC. Protein sequence: CASSSGGRGIYNEQFS.

Worth noting for this clonotype: Being one base from a much bigger clone, this may be a read error. The chain couples TRBV10-3 to TRBJ1-4, with TRBD1 matching over 9 bases. Germline values: CDR1 ENHRY, CDR2 SYGVKD. CDR3 size: 19 residues. The DNA of the CDR3 is TGTACCATCAGTGAGTCGTGGACAGGGGCGAATCCGGGGGGTGAAAAACTGTTTTTT. Translation: CTISESWTGANPGGEKLFF.

As to this clonotype: A read error may produce the germline difference seen at one junction end. V and J are TRBV13 and TRBJ2-3, with 7 bases that match TRBD1. The CDR3 is 13 amino acids. Per the germline V gene, CDR1 is PRHDT and CDR2 is FYEKMQ (reference sequence). The chain's CDR3 is CANSHDREDTQYF. In nucleotides, the CDR3 is TGTGCCAACAGCCACGACAGGGAAGATACCCAGTATTTT.

About this clonotype: Being one base from a much bigger clone, this may be a read error. The V and J genes are TRBV7-9 and TRBJ1-2; D possibly corresponds to TRBD1 (6 bases). This CDR3 is built from 16 residues. The germline V and J ends were trimmed by 5 bases and 2 bases, with 18 bases remaining between them. Germline V gene lookup returns CDR1 SEHNR and CDR2 FQNEAQ (reference sequence). The CDR3 protein is CASSVQTGRGNYGYTF. The CDR3 nucleotides read TGTGCCAGCAGCGTTCAGACAGGACGGGGGAACTATGGCTACACCTTC. Full variable domain (remainder filled in from reference TRBV7-9 and TRBJ1-2): DTGVSQNPRHKITKRGQNVTFRCDPISEHNRLYWYRQTLGQGPEFLTYFQNEAQLEKSRLLSDRFSAERPKGSFSTLEIQRTEQGDSAMYLCASSVQTGRGNYGYTFGSGTRLTVV.

A word on this clonotype: At one boundary the junction diverges from the germline segment, which might be a read error. The chain joins TRBV11-3 to TRBJ2-1, with 8 bases identical to TRBD2. The germline gives CDR1 SGHNT, CDR2 YENEEA. This CDR3 contains 14 residues. The DNA for the CDR3 is TGTGCCAACAGCTTGGAAACTAGCGGCAATGAGCAGTTCTTC. The encoded protein is CANSLETSGNEQFF. The full variable domain, its missing parts supplied by reference TRBV11-3 and TRBJ2-1, is EAGVVQSPRYKIIEKKQPVAFWCNPISGHNTLYWYLQNLGQGPELLIRYENEEAVDDSQLPKDRFSAERLKGVDSTLKIQPAELGDSAVYLCANSLETSGNEQFFGPGTRLTVL.

This clonotype was observed at least ten times. The V and J genes are TRBV6-5 and TRBJ2-5; maybe TRBD2 (7 bases). Trimming cost V 2 bases and J 4 bases, with 14 bases left between them. CDR1 MNHEY and CDR2 SVGAGI come from the germline V gene. The CDR3 contains 15 residues. CDR3 DNA sequence: TGTGCCAGCAGTTACCGGGGAGGGGGGCGAGAGACCCAGTACTTC. The encoded protein is CASSYRGGGRETQYF.

The chain recombines TRBV11-3 with TRBJ1-1; D gene uncertain. This CDR3 spans 13 amino acids. Germline V gene data show CDR1 as SGHNT and CDR2 as YENEEA. The CDR3, as DNA: TGTGTCAGTAGCTTAGAGGGTGAGACTGAAGCTTTCTTT. Protein: CVSSLEGETEAFF.

This clonotype occurred a few times. At one end, the junction sequence differs from germline, possibly due to a read error. The chain carries TRBV12-3 or TRBV12-4 and TRBJ2-1; TRBD2 matches 9 bases. The CDR3 runs to 15 residues. The CDR3 here is CANSLFASGTNEQFF. The DNA of the CDR3 is TGTGCCAACAGTTTATTCGCTAGCGGGACCAATGAGCAGTTCTTC.

This clonotype was seen a few times. The V gene is TRBV4-1, the J gene TRBJ2-2; 7 nucleotides match TRBD1. V dropped 0 bases and J dropped 7; count of bases not matched to a gene: 8. The CDR3 runs to 16 residues. Germline lookup yields CDR1 MGHRA and CDR2 YSYEKL. The CDR3 protein is CASSQDSFRTGGELFF. The DNA for the CDR3 is TGCGCCAGCAGCCAAGATAGTTTTAGGACAGGCGGGGAGCTGTTTTTT.

This clonotype occurred a few times. With a much larger clone just one base away, this may be a read error. This chain connects TRBV12-3 or TRBV12-4 to TRBJ2-3; D possibly corresponds to TRBD2 (5 bases). The CDR3 consists of 12 residues. The CDR3 region has the DNA TGTGCCAGCAGCTCACCTAGCAGGAGCCCCTCCTGG. Amino acids: CASSSPSRSPSW.

About this clonotype: Since a much larger clone is just one base distant, this may be a read error. Without the conserved terminal phenylalanine or tryptophan, this CDR3 likely stems from a read error. This rearrangement joins TRBV6-5 to TRBJ2-7, with TRBD2 identical over 7 bases. The CDR3 is 18 amino acids. J gave up 0 bases and V 0 bases, and 11 bases lay outside the gene matches. CDR1 is MNHEY, CDR2 SVGAGI, per germline. CDR3 amino acids: CASSYSLGGNPLSYEQYL. The CDR3 nucleotides read TGTGCCAGCAGTTACTCATTGGGAGGGAATCCTCTCTCCTACGAGCAGTACTTA.

The sample holds a few counts of this clonotype. The gene calls are TRBV5-1 and TRBJ2-1; maybe TRBD2 (5 bases). Trimming took 3 bases from V and 4 from J, leaving 8 bases between them. The germline gives CDR1 SGHRS, CDR2 YFSETQ. The CDR3 is 13 amino acids. Here the CDR3 reads CASSSGLYNEQFF. CDR3 in DNA: TGCGCCAGCAGCTCCGGACTGTACAATGAGCAGTTCTTC.

Concerning this clonotype itself: Possible read error: a much larger clone is one base away. V is TRBV20-1 and J is TRBJ1-5; 7 nucleotides agree with TRBD1. CDR3 length: 13 amino acids. The germline CDR1 and CDR2 sequences are DFQATT and SNEGSKA (reference sequence). CDR3: CSARRGGDQSQHF. The CDR3 DNA reads as TGCAGTGCTAGGAGAGGGGGCGATCAGTCCCAGCATTTT.

Of note for this clonotype: One junction end does not reproduce the germline sequence, and a read error may be involved. V usage is TRBV11-3 and J usage is TRBJ2-1; D is perhaps TRBD2 (6 bases). Germline CDR1 reads SGHNT; CDR2 reads YENEEA. The CDR3 extends over 17 amino acids. CDR3 nucleotide sequence: TGTGCCAGCATCTTAGGTACGGCGCGGGACCTAAAGCGGGAGCAGTTCTTC. Residues: CASILGTARDLKREQFF.

On this clonotype: At one end, the junction sequence differs from germline, possibly due to a read error. V and J are TRBV11-2 and TRBJ2-5; 7 bases line up with TRBD2. Germline CDR1 SGHAT, CDR2 FQNNGV. CDR3 length: 17 residues. The CDR3 bases are TGTGCCAGCAGCTTCAAAAGGGAGGGAGACATCCAAGAGACCCAATACTTC. As protein: CASSFKREGDIQETQYF.

For this clonotype: This sequence may be a read error, since a much larger clone differs from it by one base. This chain joins TRBV20-1 and TRBJ2-7; 9 bases map to TRBD2. The CDR3 sequence is 16 residues long. Germline V gene data show CDR1 as DFQATT and CDR2 as SNEGSKA (reference sequence). Trimming at V came to 0 bases and at J to 8 bases, leaving 14 bases not matched to a gene. CDR3 region: CSARDGLGGRARKQYF. As DNA, the CDR3 is TGCAGTGCTAGAGATGGGTTGGGCGGGAGGGCCCGGAAGCAGTACTTC.

As to this clonotype: Sequence at one end of the junction differs from germline and may be a read error. The chain is built from TRBV5-4 and TRBJ2-5; TRBD1 might be the D (7 bases). CDR3 length: 14 amino acids. Looked up from germline, CDR1 is SGHNT and CDR2 is YYREEE (reference sequence). CDR3 sequence: CASNPGGSQDTQYF. The CDR3 DNA reads TGTGCCAGCAACCCAGGGGGGAGCCAAGATACCCAGTACTTC.